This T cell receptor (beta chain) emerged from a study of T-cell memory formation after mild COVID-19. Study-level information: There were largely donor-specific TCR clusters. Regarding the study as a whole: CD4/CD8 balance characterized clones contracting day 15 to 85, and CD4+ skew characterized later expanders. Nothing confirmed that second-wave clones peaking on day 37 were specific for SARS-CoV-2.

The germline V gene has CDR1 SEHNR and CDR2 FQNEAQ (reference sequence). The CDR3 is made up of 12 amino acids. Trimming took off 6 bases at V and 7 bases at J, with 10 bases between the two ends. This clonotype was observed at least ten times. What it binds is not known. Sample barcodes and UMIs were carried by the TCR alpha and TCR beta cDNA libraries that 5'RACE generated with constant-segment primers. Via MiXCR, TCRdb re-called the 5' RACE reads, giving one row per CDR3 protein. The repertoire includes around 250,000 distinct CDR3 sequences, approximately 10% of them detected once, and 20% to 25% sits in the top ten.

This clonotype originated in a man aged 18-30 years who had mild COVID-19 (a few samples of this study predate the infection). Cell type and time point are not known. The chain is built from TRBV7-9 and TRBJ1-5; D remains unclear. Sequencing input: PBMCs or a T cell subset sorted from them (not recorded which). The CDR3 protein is CASSPQGQPQHF. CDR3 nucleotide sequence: TGTGCCAGCAGTCCTCAAGGGCAGCCCCAGCATTTT.